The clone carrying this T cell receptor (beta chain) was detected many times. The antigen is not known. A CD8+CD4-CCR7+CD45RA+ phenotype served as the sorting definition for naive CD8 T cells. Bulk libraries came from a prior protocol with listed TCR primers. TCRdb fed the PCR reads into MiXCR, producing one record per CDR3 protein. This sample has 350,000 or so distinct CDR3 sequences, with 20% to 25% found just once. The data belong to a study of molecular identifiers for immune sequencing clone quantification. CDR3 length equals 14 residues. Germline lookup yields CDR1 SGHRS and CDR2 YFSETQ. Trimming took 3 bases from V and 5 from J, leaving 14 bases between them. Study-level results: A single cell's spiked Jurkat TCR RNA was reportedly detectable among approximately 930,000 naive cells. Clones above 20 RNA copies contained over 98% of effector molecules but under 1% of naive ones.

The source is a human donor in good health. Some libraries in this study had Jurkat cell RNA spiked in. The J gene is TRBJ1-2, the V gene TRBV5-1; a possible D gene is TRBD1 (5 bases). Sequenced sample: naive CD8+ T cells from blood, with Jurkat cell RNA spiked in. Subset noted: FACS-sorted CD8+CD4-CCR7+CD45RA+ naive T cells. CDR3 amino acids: CASSSGTDPYGYTF. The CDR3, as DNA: TGCGCCAGCAGCTCCGGGACTGATCCATATGGCTACACCTTC.